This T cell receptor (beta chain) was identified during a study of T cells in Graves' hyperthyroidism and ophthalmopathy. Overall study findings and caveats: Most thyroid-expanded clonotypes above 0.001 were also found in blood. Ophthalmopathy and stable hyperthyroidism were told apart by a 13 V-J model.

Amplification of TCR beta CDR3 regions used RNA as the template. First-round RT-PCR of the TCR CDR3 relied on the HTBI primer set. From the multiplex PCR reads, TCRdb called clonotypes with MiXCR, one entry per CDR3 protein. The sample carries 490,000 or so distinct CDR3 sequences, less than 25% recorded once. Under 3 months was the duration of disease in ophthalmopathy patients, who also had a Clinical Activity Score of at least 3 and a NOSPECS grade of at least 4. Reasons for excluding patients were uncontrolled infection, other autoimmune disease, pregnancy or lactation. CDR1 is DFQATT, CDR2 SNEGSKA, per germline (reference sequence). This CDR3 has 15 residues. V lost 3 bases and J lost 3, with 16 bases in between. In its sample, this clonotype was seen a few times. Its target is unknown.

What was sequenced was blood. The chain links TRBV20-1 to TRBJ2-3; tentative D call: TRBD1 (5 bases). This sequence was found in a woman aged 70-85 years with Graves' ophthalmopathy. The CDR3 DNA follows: TGCAGTGCTAGTACAGCGATATCAGGGACAGATACGCAGTATTTT. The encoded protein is CSASTAISGTDTQYF.